The 26 T cell receptor beta chains below all came from one sample that was sequenced in a study of shared clonotypes between healthy human individuals. Sequencing used immunoSEQ multiplex PCR; TCRdb keeps in-frame clones, though not all of them. There are 2 million to 3 million clones in the sample; 80% to 95% occur only once, and 0.36% lies in the top ten. The sample was naive CD4+ T cells from PBMCs. Subset: CD45RA+ positively selected. These receptors were obtained from a man aged 18 to 29 in good health. Some clones in this sample may be carry-over from other donors' samples.

The chain employs TRBV5-1 and TRBJ2-5; 7 nucleotides match TRBD2. Germline values: CDR1 SGHRS, CDR2 YFSETQ. This CDR3 comprises 16 residues. V was pared by 2 bases and J by 4 bases, with 11 bases of the junction left unmatched. For the CDR3, the DNA is TGCGCCAGCAGCTTCTCACTGACTAGCTATCGAGAGACCCAGTACTTC. This gives the protein CASSFSLTSYRETQYF.

The chain uses TRBV11-2 and TRBJ2-7; 9 bases agree with TRBD2. CDR1 and CDR2 (germline): SGHAT, FQNNGV. There are 15 residues in the CDR3. With 1 base clipped from V and 5 bases from J, the junction kept 6 bases outside the gene matches. The CDR3 region is CASSLGLAGVNEQYF. The CDR3 DNA reads TGTGCCAGCAGCTTAGGCTTAGCGGGAGTCAACGAGCAGTACTTC.

The rearrangement uses TRBV5-1 and TRBJ1-1; D gene unclear. V was pared by 6 bases and J by 0 bases, with 9 bases between. The CDR3 is 13 amino acids. Per the germline V gene, CDR1 is SGHRS and CDR2 is YFSETQ. CDR3 nucleotides: TGCGCCAGCACCGAGGAGATGAACACTGAAGCTTTCTTT. Its protein product is CASTEEMNTEAFF.

The chain couples TRBV19 to TRBJ2-3; perhaps TRBD2 as D (6 bases). Trimming cost V 7 bases and J 2 bases, with 19 bases left between them. This CDR3 region has 16 residues. The V gene's germline CDR1 is LNHDA and CDR2 SQIVND (reference sequence). In DNA, the CDR3 is TGTGCCAGTACCCCGCGGGGTTTGCTCGACACAGATACGCAGTATTTT. It codes for CASTPRGLLDTDTQYF.

There are a few counts of this clone. The same CDR3 can be traced to other DNA sequences in this sample. The rearrangement joins TRBV18 to TRBJ1-5; D possibly corresponds to TRBD1 (5 bases). Germline CDR1 is KGHSH and CDR2 is LQKENI. Trimming shortened V by 3 bases and J by 7 bases, and 10 bases separated the two germline ends. The CDR3 spans 13 residues. As DNA, the CDR3 is TGTGCCAGCTCACCGGGGGTGGGACAGCCCCAGCATTTT. Its translation: CASSPGVGQPQHF.

The chain links TRBV28 to TRBJ1-5; D is perhaps TRBD1 (6 bases). This CDR3 has 16 amino acids. The V gene lost 7 bases and the J gene lost 0 bases, with 16 bases spanning the gap. The germline CDR1 and CDR2 sequences are MDHEN and SYDVKM. The CDR3 sequence is CASTRTALGSNQPQHF. In nucleotides, the CDR3 is TGTGCCAGCACCCGGACAGCTCTCGGTAGCAATCAGCCCCAGCATTTT.

This sequence joins TRBV27 and TRBJ2-1; no clear D gene. Germline-derived CDR1 and CDR2 are MNHEY and SMNVEV (reference sequence). V dropped 4 bases and J dropped 0 bases, with 7 bases sitting between them. The CDR3 length is 14 residues. DNA of the CDR3: TGTGCCAGCAGTTCCGTCGCCTCCTACAATGAGCAGTTCTTC. Translating it yields CASSSVASYNEQFF.

The gene calls are TRBV7-9 and TRBJ1-1, with a tentative D call TRBD1 (5 bases). The CDR3 consists of 15 residues. Trimming cost V 5 bases and J 0 bases, with 13 bases left between them. CDR1 is SEHNR and CDR2 is FQNEAQ in the germline V gene (reference sequence). In nucleotides, the CDR3 is TGTGCCAGCAGCCCCCCCCGGGGGATGAACACTGAAGCTTTCTTT. Encoded protein: CASSPPRGMNTEAFF.

The chain uses TRBV10-3 and TRBJ2-2, with D uncertain. V was pared by 8 bases and J by 4 bases, with 8 bases between. Germline CDR1 is ENHRY and CDR2 is SYGVKD. The CDR3 is made up of 12 amino acids. The CDR3: CAISAVTGELFF. As DNA, the CDR3 is TGTGCCATCTCGGCGGTCACCGGGGAGCTGTTTTTT.

The rearrangement links TRBV11-1 to TRBJ2-5; D may be TRBD2 (6 bases). The CDR3 runs 18 residues. The germline V gene has CDR1 SGHAT and CDR2 FQDESV (reference sequence). V was trimmed by 5 bases and J by 3 bases, leaving 25 bases between them. In nucleotides, the CDR3 is TGTGCCAGCAGCCGGGGGACCCTGGGAATGGACGATAAAGAGACCCAGTACTTC. It encodes CASSRGTLGMDDKETQYF. The complete variable domain, with remaining parts taken from reference TRBV11-1 and TRBJ2-5, reads EAEVAQSPRYKITEKSQAVAFWCDPISGHATLYWYRQILGQGPELLVQFQDESVVDDSQLPKDRFSAERLKGVDSTLKIQPAELGDSAMYLCASSRGTLGMDDKETQYFGPGTRLLVL.

V is TRBV2 and J is TRBJ2-1; D is undetermined. The CDR3 loop spans 10 amino acids. Germline V lookup: CDR1 SNHLY, CDR2 FYNNEI. Trimming pared 3 bases from V and 10 bases from J, leaving 4 bases between. CDR3 sequence (DNA): TGTGCCAGCAGTGACGAAGAGCAGTTCTTC. Translating gives CASSDEEQFF.

Remarks on this clone: Germline is not matched at one junction end, which may reflect a read error. CDR3 DNA sequence: TGCGCCAGCAGCCAAGATGTCCTAGCCACCTACGATCAGTACTTC. Protein product: CASSQDVLATYDQYF. The gene calls are TRBV4-1 and TRBJ2-7; a possible D gene is TRBD2 (5 bases). The germline gives CDR1 MGHRA, CDR2 YSYEKL. This CDR3 comprises 15 residues.

V gene TRBV4-2 combines with J gene TRBJ1-4; 7 bases fit TRBD1. Losses at the gene ends were 1 base for V and 0 bases for J; bases not matched to a gene: 14. This CDR3 is built from 20 residues. Germline V gives CDR1 LGHNA, CDR2 YNFKEQ. The CDR3 DNA reads as TGTGCCAGCAGCCAAGCACCGGGGGGGACAGTGAGCCCAACTAATGAAAAACTGTTTTTT. Residues: CASSQAPGGTVSPTNEKLFF.

This chain uses TRBV10-3 with TRBJ2-2, with 7 bases fitting TRBD2. V shed 6 bases, J shed 6 bases, and the junction held 4 bases outside the gene matches. The CDR3 runs to 13 residues. Germline loops: CDR1 ENHRY, CDR2 SYGVKD. The CDR3 DNA reads as TGTGCCATCAGCCGGGGGGAGGCCGGGGAGCTGTTTTTT. Translation gives CAISRGEAGELFF.

The chain is built from TRBV9 and TRBJ1-2, with D hard to call. CDR3 length: 15 residues. Germline loops: CDR1 SGDLS, CDR2 YYNGEE. Trimming took 0 bases from V and 4 from J, leaving 13 bases between them. In DNA, the CDR3 is TGTGCCAGCAGCGTAGAGGGCCAGCCCAGCTATGGCTACACCTTC. It is translated as CASSVEGQPSYGYTF. The whole variable domain, remainder taken from reference TRBV9 and TRBJ1-2, is DSGVTQTPKHLITATGQRVTLRCSPRSGDLSVYWYQQSLDQGLQFLIQYYNGEERAKGNILERFSAQQFPDLHSELNLSSLELGDSALYFCASSVEGQPSYGYTFGSGTRLTVV.

The V call is TRBV5-1, the J call TRBJ2-2, with D unclear. The V end was cut by 2 bases, the J end by 3 bases, with 14 bases between. The germline V gene encodes CDR1 SGHRS and CDR2 YFSETQ. This CDR3 is built from 16 residues. DNA for the CDR3: TGCGCCAGCAGCTTTGCAGCTCCAATTTACACCGGGGAGCTGTTTTTT. Translating gives CASSFAAPIYTGELFF.

This chain connects TRBV27 to TRBJ1-2; no clear D gene. The germline V gene encodes CDR1 MNHEY and CDR2 SMNVEV (reference sequence). V dropped 4 bases and J dropped 4 bases, with 13 bases sitting between them. This CDR3 spans 14 amino acids. CDR3 nucleotides: TGTGCCAGCAGTTCGTCCACAGTAACCTATGGCTACACCTTC. Its protein product is CASSSSTVTYGYTF.

This sequence joins TRBV5-6 and TRBJ2-5; 14 positions agree with TRBD2. This CDR3 is 17 amino acids long. Unmatched junction bases numbered 7, after V lost 1 base and J lost 5 bases. The germline V gene encodes CDR1 SGHDT and CDR2 YYEEEE. CDR3 sequence (DNA): TGTGCCAGCAGCTTGAGACTAGCGGGAGGGCCTGAGGAGACCCAGTACTTC. It translates to CASSLRLAGGPEETQYF.

The chain links TRBV4-1 to TRBJ2-1; 12 bases fit TRBD2. The V segment lost 2 bases and the J segment 2 bases; nucleotides outside the gene matches: 7. Germline values: CDR1 MGHRA, CDR2 YSYEKL. This CDR3 has 18 residues. The CDR3 is CASSQIHGLAGTYNEQFF. The CDR3 DNA is TGCGCCAGCAGCCAAATCCACGGACTAGCGGGAACCTACAATGAGCAGTTCTTC.

The chain links TRBV10-1 to TRBJ2-5; either TRBD1 or TRBD2 may supply D (6 bases each). The CDR3 has 14 amino acids. V shed 3 bases and J shed 4 bases, with 12 bases lying between them. Germline CDR1 reads WNHNN; CDR2 reads SYGVQD (reference sequence). The CDR3 region has the DNA TGCGCCAGCAGTGAAGGGGGACTGGGAGAGACCCAGTACTTC. Its translation is CASSEGGLGETQYF.

The CDR3 is CASSDWGGSTGELFF. Here the CDR3 DNA reads TGTGCCAGCAGTGACTGGGGAGGGAGTACCGGGGAGCTGTTTTTT. V usage is TRBV6-6 and J usage is TRBJ2-2; 7 bases fit TRBD2. Unmatched junction bases numbered 8, after V lost 5 bases and J lost 5 bases. Germline assignment: CDR1 MNHNY and CDR2 SVGAGI (reference sequence). This CDR3 is 15 amino acids long.

This chain uses TRBV7-9 with TRBJ2-7; 13 nucleotides match TRBD2. CDR3 length equals 19 residues. After removal of 1 base from V and 3 bases from J, the junction contained 12 bases not matched to a gene. The germline V gene has CDR1 SEHNR and CDR2 FQNEAQ (reference sequence). The CDR3 is CASSLVSPGTSGTDYEQYF. In DNA form, the CDR3 reads TGTGCCAGCAGCTTAGTTTCCCCCGGGACTAGCGGGACAGACTACGAGCAGTACTTC.

V gene TRBV2 combines with J gene TRBJ2-2; D is undetermined. CDR1 is SNHLY and CDR2 is FYNNEI in the germline V gene. Trimming removed 6 bases from V and 8 bases from J, with 7 bases in between. The CDR3 contains 11 residues. The CDR3 here is CASRYEGELFF. In nucleotides, the CDR3 is TGTGCCAGCAGATACGAGGGGGAGCTGTTTTTT.

The chain uses TRBV7-9 and TRBJ1-3, with D perhaps TRBD1 (6 bases). Trimming took 5 bases from V and 1 from J, leaving 15 bases between them. Germline loops: CDR1 SEHNR, CDR2 FQNEAQ (reference sequence). This CDR3 has 16 residues. The chain's CDR3 is CASSTGGGDSGNTIYF. The CDR3, as DNA: TGTGCCAGCAGCACCGGAGGGGGGGATTCTGGAAACACCATATATTTT. Full variable domain (outside the CDR3, taken from reference TRBV7-9 and TRBJ1-3): DTGVSQNPRHKITKRGQNVTFRCDPISEHNRLYWYRQTLGQGPEFLTYFQNEAQLEKSRLLSDRFSAERPKGSFSTLEIQRTEQGDSAMYLCASSTGGGDSGNTIYFGEGSWLTVV.

The chain recombines TRBV11-2 with TRBJ2-6, with D maybe TRBD2 (6 bases). The CDR3 is made up of 18 amino acids. CDR1 is SGHAT, CDR2 FQNNGV, per germline. Trimming shortened V by 2 bases and J by 0 bases, and 14 bases separated the two germline ends. The CDR3 nucleotides read TGTGCCAGCAGCTTATTCGTCGCGGGGATCTCTGGGGCCAACGTCCTGACTTTC. It encodes CASSLFVAGISGANVLTF.

Comment on this clone: This same CDR3 is encoded by further DNA sequences in the sample. The chain couples TRBV4-3 to TRBJ1-5; D is uncertain. Germline CDR1 is LGHNA and CDR2 is YSLEER. CDR3 size: 13 residues. V was shortened by 1 base and J by 3 bases, with 4 bases between the two germline ends. Here the CDR3 reads CASSQGANQPQHF. The CDR3 DNA reads as TGCGCCAGCAGCCAAGGGGCCAATCAGCCCCAGCATTTT.